This TCR beta chain was captured by sequencing in a study of cytomegalovirus exposure and HLA in healthy donors. Study-wide background: Around 78 million unique TCRs, all from HLA-typed donors, were included in an early release of the data. Overall study results and limits: It was in a later analysis that TCR association rates were seen to vary by HLA locus, highest for DRB1 and lowest for HLA-C.

The trim removed 2 bases at V and 5 bases at J, leaving 1 base unmatched. Germline loops: CDR1 SGDLS, CDR2 YYNGEE. This CDR3 is 15 amino acids long. The study ran its PCR with 60 Vbeta and 13 Jbeta primers. Sequenced by immunoSEQ multiplex PCR; TCRdb stores in-frame clones only, minus some. The table includes around 300,000 clones, 65% to 85% detected once. In the case of this clone: The antigen is not known.

Sequenced: PBMCs. The receptor was derived from a female donor in good health and CMV-seronegative. J is TRBJ2-5 and V is TRBV9, with 15 bases lining up with TRBD2. CDR3 DNA sequence: TGTGCCAGCAGCGTGGGGACTAGCGGGAGGGAGACCCAGTACTTC. This encodes CASSVGTSGRETQYF. Using reference TRBV9 and TRBJ2-5 for the parts outside the CDR3, the full variable domain is DSGVTQTPKHLITATGQRVTLRCSPRSGDLSVYWYQQSLDQGLQFLIQYYNGEERAKGNILERFSAQQFPDLHSELNLSSLELGDSALYFCASSVGTSGRETQYFGPGTRLLVL.